The 10 T cell receptor beta chains below all came from one sample that was sequenced in a study of cytomegalovirus exposure and HLA in healthy donors. The PCR ran on 60 Vbeta and 13 Jbeta primers. Profiling relied on immunoSEQ multiplex PCR, and the TCRdb table lists in-frame clones only, not all of them. The data show 50,000 to 65,000 clones, 75% to 85% seen once. Sequencing used PBMCs. Receptor source: a man over 45 in good health and CMV-seropositive.

The chain carries TRBV29-1 and TRBJ1-4; maybe TRBD1 (5 bases). The CDR3 length is 15 residues. V lost 7 bases, J lost 3 bases, and 18 bases lay in between. Germline CDR1 reads SQVTM; CDR2 reads ANQGSEA. CDR3 sequence reads: CSATKGRSANEKLFF. The CDR3 bases are TGCAGCGCCACTAAGGGGCGCAGTGCTAATGAAAAACTGTTTTTT.

The rearrangement uses TRBV4-1 and TRBJ1-2; TRBD1 agrees at 7 bases. With 5 bases clipped from V and 3 bases from J, the junction kept 6 bases outside the gene matches. The CDR3 length is 14 residues. The V gene's germline CDR1 is MGHRA and CDR2 YSYEKL. In DNA, the CDR3 is TGCGCCAGCAGCGCACAGGGGTCCTACTATGGCTACACCTTC. Translating gives CASSAQGSYYGYTF.

The chain couples TRBV7-6 to TRBJ2-2; TRBD2 agrees at 15 bases. V lost 0 bases, J lost 7 bases, and 9 bases stayed unmatched. This CDR3 comprises 19 residues. Per the germline V gene, CDR1 is SGHVS and CDR2 is FNYEAQ. The CDR3 DNA reads as TGTGCCAGCAGCTTAGCGCCGGGGACTAGCGGGAGGATTAACGGGGAGCTGTTTTTT. It yields the protein CASSLAPGTSGRINGELFF.

The rearrangement uses TRBV20-1 and TRBJ2-6; D is undetermined. CDR1 DFQATT and CDR2 SNEGSKA come from the germline V gene (reference sequence). The CDR3 has 11 residues. Here the CDR3 DNA reads TGCAGCGCCGAGCAGGCCAACGTCCTGACTTTC. This encodes CSAEQANVLTF.

CDR3 nucleotides: TGTGCCAGCAGCCACAGGGGTACGAACACCGGGGAGCTGTTTTTT. It translates to CASSHRGTNTGELFF. J is TRBJ2-2 and V is TRBV7-9; 7 bases fit TRBD1. With V trimmed by 5 bases and J by 0 bases, 3 bases remained unmatched. The CDR3 contains 15 residues. CDR1 is SEHNR, CDR2 FQNEAQ, per germline (reference sequence).

The chain recombines TRBV21-1 with TRBJ1-5. TRBV21-1 is termed a pseudogene. This CDR3 contains 13 residues. CDR3 amino acids: CASSNGVNQPQHF. The DNA for the CDR3 is TGTGCCAGCAGCAACGGGGTAAATCAGCCCCAGCATTTT.

Only one count was recorded for this clone. J is TRBJ1-2 and V is TRBV19; D gene unclear. Germline V gene lookup returns CDR1 LNHDA and CDR2 SQIVND (reference sequence). V lost 1 base and J lost 6, with 6 bases in between. CDR3 length: 12 amino acids. The CDR3: CASSIGGDGYTF. In DNA, the CDR3 is TGTGCCAGTAGTATAGGGGGAGATGGCTACACCTTC.

The chain uses TRBV7-3 and TRBJ2-7; TRBD1 agrees at 7 bases. V gave up 5 bases and J gave up 2 bases; unmatched junction bases: 6. The CDR3 contains 14 residues. Germline V gene data show CDR1 as SGHTA and CDR2 as FQGTGA. The chain's CDR3 is CASSTWTGPYEQYF. The DNA for the CDR3 is TGTGCCAGCAGCACCTGGACAGGCCCCTACGAGCAGTACTTC.

This clone was detected a few times. The rearrangement links TRBV5-4 to TRBJ2-7; D is possibly TRBD1 (6 bases). Deletions cut 3 bases from V and 3 bases from J, with 13 bases between. Per germline, CDR1 SGHNT and CDR2 YYREEE (reference sequence). The CDR3 sequence is 14 residues long. The CDR3 region is CASSSWTANYEQYF. The CDR3 bases are TGTGCCAGCAGCTCCTGGACAGCTAACTACGAGCAGTACTTC. The complete variable domain, with remaining parts taken from reference TRBV5-4 and TRBJ2-7, reads ETGVTQSPTHLIKTRGQQVTLRCSSQSGHNTVSWYQQALGQGPQFIFQYYREEENGRGNFPPRFSGLQFPNYSSELNVNALELDDSALYLCASSSWTANYEQYFGPGTRLTVT.

The genes are TRBV30 and TRBJ2-5; 13 nucleotides match TRBD2. J was trimmed by 4 bases and V by 4 bases; bases with no gene match: 9. This CDR3 has 16 amino acids. The germline V gene has CDR1 GTSNPN and CDR2 SVGIG (reference sequence). The CDR3 bases are TGTGCCTGGACCGGACCGGGACTAGCGGGACTAGAGACCCAGTACTTC. As protein: CAWTGPGLAGLETQYF.